This TCR beta chain was recorded in a study of OX40 agonist ivuxolimab in advanced cancers. Across the whole study: Every 2 weeks, patients received ivuxolimab intravenously, dosed at 0.01 to 10 mg/kg.

About this clone itself: Antigen unknown.

Overall study findings and caveats: Antigen targets of the expanded peripheral T cells went undetermined. More expanded clones were found, on average, in CD8+ than in CD4+ T cells. Some of the nonresponding patients also showed low levels of normalized T-cell clonal expansion.

This table comes from immunoSEQ multiplex PCR, and its TCRdb copy is limited to in-frame clones, with some not included. This table has 50,000 to 65,000 clones, roughly 90% appearing once. The germline gives CDR1 MNHNS, CDR2 SASEGT. The CDR3 loop spans 13 amino acids. The J segment lost 10 bases and the V segment lost 5 bases, leaving 2 bases of the junction unmatched. Sequencing used CD4+ or CD8+ T cells sorted from blood, obtained in a trial of the OX40 agonist ivuxolimab. The receptor's source is an adult with an advanced solid tumor such as melanoma, head and neck, liver or kidney cancer. The rearrangement joins TRBV6-1 to TRBJ2-1; TRBD2 matches 13 bases. CDR3 in amino acids: CASSTGLAGEQFF. CDR3 in DNA: TGTGCCAGCAGTACGGGACTAGCGGGAGAGCAGTTCTTC.